This paragraph reports one TCR beta chain. This clonotype has a count of ten or more. The specificity of this receptor is unknown. No base qualities exist here, and no much larger clone lies one base off it. V lost 4 bases and J lost 7 bases; the stretch between them is 11 bases long. The germline V gene provides CDR1 LGHNA and CDR2 YSLEER. The CDR3 spans 13 residues, from the cysteine through the phenylalanine. The DNA shown is the 39-base CDR3, in frame from base 1. This record belongs to a study of CD8 T cells in ankylosing spondylitis (TCRdb year 2017). Some background on the complete study: The study set out to find disease-linked TCR variants by profiling T cell receptor beta repertoires in ankylosing spondylitis patients and healthy donors. The full study cohort comprised about 23 ankylosing spondylitis patients and around 100 healthy donors. Peripheral blood was sampled, and synovial fluid was also collected from ankylosing spondylitis patients.

The study at large found these results: Blood from ankylosing spondylitis patients appeared to be characterized by a TCR beta motif composed of about 8 highly homologous amino acid variants. In peripheral blood, the disease-linked clones were found at relatively low frequencies and had a CD8+ phenotype. Some of the motif variants had been reported before in the synovial fluid and blood of reactive arthritis patients, a finding that suggests common disease-initiation mechanisms. The disease-linked clones were reported as significantly enriched in matched synovial fluid samples from ankylosing spondylitis patients.

Sequencing was performed on an Illumina HiSeq 2500. Quantitative 5'-RACE with molecular barcodes was the method used to prepare the TCR beta libraries. For the original study's pipeline: Disease-linked TCR variants were identified with a new computational method built on a probabilistic model of VDJ rearrangement. TCRdb took the public reads, trimmed them with fastp at Q25, ran MiXCR for clone calling and kept in-frame beta chains. Every distinct CDR3 protein forms one entry, paired with its most common genes and DNA. V and J calls and clone size were set by TCRdb, not the authors. For this sample there are around 770,000 distinct CDR3 sequences; 12% appear just once. The ten largest account for around 0.51% of the sample.

The source of this sequence is a male donor with ankylosing spondylitis. The chain was built from TRBV4-3 and TRBJ2-1; D gene: possibly TRBD1, on 5 matching bases. The material sequenced was blood, either unsorted or a sorted T cell fraction (not recorded which). For the CDR3, the sequence is CASSPPGWNEQFF. The DNA reads as follows: TGCGCCAGCAGCCCCCCAGGGTGGAATGAGCAGTTCTTC.